These T cell receptor beta chains were read from a single sample in a study of beta chain features in type 1 diabetes. Here immunoSEQ multiplex PCR was the method, and the copy in TCRdb shows in-frame clones only, minus some. The sample shows some 900,000 clones, 15% to 20% of them seen only once. Specimen: naive CD4+ T cells from blood. All receptors come from a woman aged 18-29 years in good health. CDR3s include the opening cysteine and the closing phenylalanine or tryptophan. Fields, in order: V gene, clone size, D gene, J gene, CDR3 protein, CDR3 DNA. A D gene is named only where the DNA matches it firmly. A clone size is listed for some rows: how often the clone was seen (once, few, many), or a class if it is expanded.

V: TRBV28; size: .; D: .; J: TRBJ2-5; CDR3: CASSLLGETQYF; DNA: TGTGCCAGCAGTTTATTAGGGGAGACCCAGTACTTC
V: TRBV6-5; size: .; D: TRBD1; J: TRBJ2-7; CDR3: CASRKGQGGTYEQYF; DNA: TGTGCCAGCAGGAAGGGACAGGGTGGTACGTACGAGCAGTACTTC
V: TRBV9; size: few; D: TRBD1; J: TRBJ1-5; CDR3: CASSRGTGVLGNQPQHF; DNA: TGTGCCAGCAGTAGGGGGACAGGGGTTTTGGGGAATCAGCCCCAGCATTTT
V: TRBV7-3; size: .; D: TRBD1; J: TRBJ2-7; CDR3: CASSLATGGQYEQYF; DNA: TGTGCCAGCAGCTTAGCCACAGGGGGGCAGTACGAGCAGTACTTC
V: TRBV9; size: .; D: TRBD2; J: TRBJ2-5; CDR3: CASSAGRARETQYF; DNA: TGTGCCAGCAGCGCAGGGAGGGCCAGGGAGACCCAGTACTTC
V: TRBV7-2; size: few; D: TRBD2; J: TRBJ2-2; CDR3: CASSPPGLATGELFF; DNA: TGTGCCAGCAGCCCGCCGGGACTAGCGACCGGGGAGCTGTTTTTT
V: TRBV5-1; size: few; D: TRBD1; J: TRBJ2-2; CDR3: CASNRDRATGELFF; DNA: TGCGCCAGCAACCGGGACAGGGCTACCGGGGAGCTGTTTTTT
V: TRBV5-6; size: .; D: .; J: TRBJ1-6; CDR3: CASSLGYLRSPLHF; DNA: TGTGCCAGCAGCTTGGGCTATTTACGTTCACCCCTCCACTTT
V: TRBV9; size: .; D: TRBD2; J: TRBJ2-5; CDR3: CASSVDAGGMETQYF; DNA: TGTGCCAGCAGCGTAGATGCGGGAGGGATGGAGACCCAGTACTTC
V: TRBV2; size: .; D: TRBD1; J: TRBJ2-7; CDR3: CASSEGTVYEQYF; DNA: TGTGCCAGCAGCGAAGGGACAGTATACGAGCAGTACTTC
V: TRBV2; size: .; D: .; J: TRBJ1-4; CDR3: CASSVSQGTEKLFF; DNA: TGTGCCAGCAGTGTGTCACAGGGAACCGAAAAACTGTTTTTT
V: TRBV7-2; size: few; D: TRBD1; J: TRBJ2-7; CDR3: CASSITGAHSYEQYF; DNA: TGTGCCAGCAGCATCACAGGGGCCCACTCCTACGAGCAGTACTTC
V: TRBV28; size: .; D: .; J: TRBJ2-7; CDR3: CASSKELAREQYF; DNA: TGTGCCAGCAGTAAAGAGCTAGCGAGGGAGCAGTACTTC
V: TRBV10-3; size: .; D: .; J: TRBJ1-2; CDR3: CAIMGSLPGNYGYTF; DNA: TGTGCCATCATGGGGTCCCTCCCGGGAAACTATGGCTACACCTTC
V: TRBV11-2; size: .; D: TRBD2; J: TRBJ2-1; CDR3: CASSFLAGGYNEQFF; DNA: TGTGCCAGCAGCTTTCTAGCGGGGGGATACAATGAGCAGTTCTTC
V: TRBV9; size: few; D: .; J: TRBJ1-3; CDR3: CASSVGRGRGDTIYF; DNA: TGTGCCAGCAGCGTAGGACGGGGACGGGGTGACACCATATATTTT
V: TRBV19; size: .; D: TRBD1; J: TRBJ2-2; CDR3: CASTGPGQVVGELFF; DNA: TGTGCCAGTACTGGCCCGGGACAGGTGGTCGGGGAGCTGTTTTTT
V: TRBV2; size: few; D: TRBD2; J: TRBJ2-3; CDR3: CASRDRTRQDTQYF; DNA: TGTGCCAGCAGGGATAGGACTAGACAAGATACGCAGTATTTT
V: TRBV10-1; size: .; D: .; J: TRBJ2-7; CDR3: CASSRDGASSYEQYF; DNA: TGCGCCAGCTCCCGGGATGGGGCAAGCTCCTACGAGCAGTACTTC
V: TRBV18; size: .; D: TRBD2; J: TRBJ2-1; CDR3: CASSSVGSGRYNEQFF; DNA: TGTGCCAGCTCCTCCGTTGGAAGCGGGAGGTACAATGAGCAGTTCTTC
V: TRBV7-2; size: few; D: TRBD2; J: TRBJ2-3; CDR3: CASSLWTSGTTADTQYF; DNA: TGTGCCAGCAGCCTATGGACTAGCGGGACCACGGCAGATACGCAGTATTTT
V: TRBV7-6; size: .; D: TRBD1; J: TRBJ2-2; CDR3: CASSLDGTGIAGELFF; DNA: TGTGCCAGCAGCTTAGACGGGACAGGGATCGCCGGGGAGCTGTTTTTT
V: TRBV29-1; size: few; D: TRBD2; J: TRBJ2-5; CDR3: CSVYGLAGLETQYF; DNA: TGCAGCGTATACGGACTAGCGGGACTAGAGACCCAGTACTTC
V: TRBV4-1; size: .; D: TRBD1; J: TRBJ2-1; CDR3: CASSQAGQGIPTEQFF; DNA: TGCGCCAGCAGCCAAGCCGGACAGGGTATCCCCACTGAGCAGTTCTTC
V: TRBV4-1; size: .; D: .; J: TRBJ2-1; CDR3: CASSPRWDNEQFF; DNA: TGCGCCAGCAGCCCCCGATGGGACAATGAGCAGTTCTTC
V: TRBV19; size: .; D: TRBD1; J: TRBJ1-5; CDR3: CASSISPGQGNGNQPQHF; DNA: TGTGCCAGTAGTATATCTCCGGGACAGGGGAATGGCAATCAGCCCCAGCATTTT
V: TRBV29-1; size: few; D: .; J: TRBJ2-1; CDR3: CSVVGGGEQFF; DNA: TGCAGCGTTGTGGGAGGTGGTGAGCAGTTCTTC
V: TRBV19; size: .; D: .; J: TRBJ2-3; CDR3: CASSIQGGDTQYF; DNA: TGTGCCAGTAGTATCCAGGGGGGAGATACGCAGTATTTT
V: TRBV5-6; size: .; D: .; J: TRBJ1-5; CDR3: CASSLRGQPQHF; DNA: TGTGCCAGCAGCTTGAGGGGTCAGCCCCAGCATTTT
V: TRBV6-6; size: few; D: TRBD2; J: TRBJ2-1; CDR3: CASLTSGRTHEQFF; DNA: TGTGCCAGCCTGACTAGCGGGAGAACCCATGAGCAGTTCTTC
V: TRBV6-1; size: few; D: .; J: TRBJ1-1; CDR3: CASSHGRVMGAEAFF; DNA: TGTGCCAGCAGTCATGGACGTGTCATGGGCGCTGAAGCTTTCTTT
V: TRBV18; size: .; D: TRBD1; J: TRBJ2-1; CDR3: CASSPQGAPNEQFF; DNA: TGTGCCAGCTCACCACAGGGGGCGCCCAATGAGCAGTTCTTC
V: TRBV27; size: .; D: .; J: TRBJ2-1; CDR3: CASSPTPGLYNEQFF; DNA: TGTGCCAGCAGTCCGACACCGGGACTTTACAATGAGCAGTTCTTC
V: TRBV5-4; size: .; D: TRBD2; J: TRBJ2-2; CDR3: CASSPWGVAGNTGELFF; DNA: TGTGCCAGCAGCCCCTGGGGGGTAGCGGGAAACACCGGGGAGCTGTTTTTT
V: TRBV5-1; size: .; D: .; J: TRBJ2-5; CDR3: CASSLLGETQYF; DNA: TGCGCCAGCAGCTTGTTGGGGGAGACCCAGTACTTC
V: TRBV7-8; size: .; D: .; J: TRBJ2-1; CDR3: CASSTPPYSGSNEQFF; DNA: TGTGCCAGCAGCACTCCTCCTTACTCCGGCAGCAATGAGCAGTTCTTC
V: TRBV2; size: few; D: TRBD2; J: TRBJ2-1; CDR3: CASSVLLADNEQFF; DNA: TGTGCCAGCAGTGTTTTACTAGCGGACAATGAGCAGTTCTTC
V: TRBV5-8; size: .; D: TRBD1; J: TRBJ2-3; CDR3: CASSFGTGRYTQYF; DNA: TGTGCCAGCAGCTTTGGGACAGGGAGATATACGCAGTATTTT
V: TRBV11-2; size: few; D: .; J: TRBJ2-1; CDR3: CASSLGSFRNEQFF; DNA: TGTGCCAGCAGCTTAGGGTCTTTCAGGAATGAGCAGTTCTTC
V: TRBV10-3; size: few; D: .; J: TRBJ2-1; CDR3: CATSQTYNEQFF; DNA: TGTGCCACCTCCCAGACCTACAATGAGCAGTTCTTC
V: TRBV27; size: .; D: .; J: TRBJ1-2; CDR3: CASSLSAGPTNYGYTF; DNA: TGTGCCAGCAGTTTATCCGCAGGCCCCACTAACTATGGCTACACCTTC
V: TRBV13; size: .; D: .; J: TRBJ2-3; CDR3: CASSLLGSGTDTQYF; DNA: TGTGCCAGCAGCTTACTGGGGAGCGGCACAGATACGCAGTATTTT